This T cell receptor (beta chain) is drawn from a study of cytomegalovirus exposure and HLA in healthy donors. The PCR employed 60 Vbeta primers together with 13 Jbeta primers. Original processing notes: As a later analysis found, there were 70 million to 90 million unique TCR beta chains, of which roughly 11 million were shared. The assay was immunoSEQ multiplex PCR, and TCRdb's table has in-frame clones only and misses some. V, J and clone size derive from that table, while D and trimming were established from the DNA sequence. The sample carries around 170,000 clones, around 82% recorded once. This clone was detected a few times. The V gene's germline CDR1 is SEHNR and CDR2 FQNEAQ (reference sequence). Trimming cost V 5 bases and J 3 bases, with 13 bases left between them. This CDR3 comprises 14 residues.

The chain combines TRBV7-9 with TRBJ1-1; weak D call: TRBD1 (6 bases). The TCR sequence derives from a man aged 60-69 years in good health and CMV-seronegative. The sample taken for sequencing was PBMCs. Here the CDR3 reads CASSMGHGDTEAFF. CDR3 nucleotide sequence: TGTGCCAGCAGCATGGGACACGGGGACACTGAAGCTTTCTTT.